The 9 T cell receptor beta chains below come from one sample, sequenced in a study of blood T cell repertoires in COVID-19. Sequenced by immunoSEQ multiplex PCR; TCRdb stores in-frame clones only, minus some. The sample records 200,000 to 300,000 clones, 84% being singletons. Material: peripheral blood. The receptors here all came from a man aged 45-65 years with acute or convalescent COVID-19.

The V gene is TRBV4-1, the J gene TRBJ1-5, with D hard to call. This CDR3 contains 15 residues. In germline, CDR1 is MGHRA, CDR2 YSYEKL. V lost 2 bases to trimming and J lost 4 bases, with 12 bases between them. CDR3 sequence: CASSQFQRENQPQHF. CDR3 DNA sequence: TGCGCCAGCAGCCAATTTCAGAGGGAGAATCAGCCCCAGCATTTT.

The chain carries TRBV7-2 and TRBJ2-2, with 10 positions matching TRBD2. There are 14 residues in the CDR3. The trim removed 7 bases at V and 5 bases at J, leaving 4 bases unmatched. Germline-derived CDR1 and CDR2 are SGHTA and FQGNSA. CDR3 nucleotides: TGTGCCAGCAAGTGGACTAGCGGAACCGGGGAGCTGTTTTTT. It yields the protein CASKWTSGTGELFF.

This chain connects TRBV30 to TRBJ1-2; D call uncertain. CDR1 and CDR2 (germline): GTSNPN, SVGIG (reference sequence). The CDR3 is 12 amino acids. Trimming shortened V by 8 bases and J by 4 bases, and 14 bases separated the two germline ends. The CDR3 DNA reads TGTGCCGGAGGCTGGGGAGCCTATGGCTACACCTTC. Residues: CAGGWGAYGYTF.

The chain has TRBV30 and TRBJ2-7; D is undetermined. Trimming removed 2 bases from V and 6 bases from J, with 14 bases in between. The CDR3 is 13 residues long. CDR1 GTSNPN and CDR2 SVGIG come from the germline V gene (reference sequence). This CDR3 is CAWSRPETGEQYF. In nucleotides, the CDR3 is TGTGCCTGGAGTAGGCCAGAGACGGGCGAGCAGTACTTC. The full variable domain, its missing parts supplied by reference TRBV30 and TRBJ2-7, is SQTIHQWPATLVQPVGSPLSLECTVEGTSNPNLYWYRQAAGRGLQLLFYSVGIGQISSEVPQNLSASRPQDRQFILSSKKLLLSDSGFYLCAWSRPETGEQYFGPGTRLTVT.

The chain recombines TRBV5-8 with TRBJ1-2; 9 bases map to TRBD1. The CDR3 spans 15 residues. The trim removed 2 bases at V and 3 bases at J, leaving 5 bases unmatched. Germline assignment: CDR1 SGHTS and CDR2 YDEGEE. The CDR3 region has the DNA TGTGCCAGCAGCTTCGGACAGGGGTGGGACTATGGCTACACCTTC. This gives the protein CASSFGQGWDYGYTF.

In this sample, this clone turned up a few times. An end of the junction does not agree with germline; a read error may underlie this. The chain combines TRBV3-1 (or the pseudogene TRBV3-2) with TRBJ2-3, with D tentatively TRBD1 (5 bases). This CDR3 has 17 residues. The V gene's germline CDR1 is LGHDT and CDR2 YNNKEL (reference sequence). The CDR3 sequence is CASSQGSIRWGTDTQYF. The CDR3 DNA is TGTGCCAGCAGCCAAGGCAGCATACGTTGGGGCACGGATACGCAGTATTTT.

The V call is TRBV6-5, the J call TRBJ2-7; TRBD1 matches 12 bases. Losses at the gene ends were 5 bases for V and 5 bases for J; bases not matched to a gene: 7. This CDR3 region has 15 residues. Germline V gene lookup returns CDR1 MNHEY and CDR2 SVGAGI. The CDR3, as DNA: TGTGCCAGCAGTACTACCGGGACAGGGGGCGACGAGCAGTACTTC. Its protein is CASSTTGTGGDEQYF.

In nucleotides, the CDR3 is TGTGCCAGCAGCTTTTACAGAGCCAATCAGCCCCAGCATTTT. Translation gives CASSFYRANQPQHF. This sequence joins TRBV5-6 and TRBJ1-5; D not resolved. Germline CDR1 reads SGHDT; CDR2 reads YYEEEE. V shed 2 bases and J shed 3 bases, with 9 bases lying between them. This CDR3 has 14 residues. Drawing the rest from reference TRBV5-6 and TRBJ1-5, the complete variable domain is DAGVTQSPTHLIKTRGQQVTLRCSPKSGHDTVSWYQQALGQGPQFIFQYYEEEERQRGNFPDRFSGHQFPNYSSELNVNALLLGDSALYLCASSFYRANQPQHFGDGTRLSIL.

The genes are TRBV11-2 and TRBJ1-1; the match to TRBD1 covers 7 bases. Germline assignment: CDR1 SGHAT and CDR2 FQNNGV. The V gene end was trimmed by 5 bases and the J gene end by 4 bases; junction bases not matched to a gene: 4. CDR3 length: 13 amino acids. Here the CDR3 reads CASSRTGATEAFF. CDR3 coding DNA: TGTGCCAGCAGCCGCACAGGGGCCACTGAAGCTTTCTTT.